This TCR beta chain came from a study of blood T cells in healthy people across ages. Study-wide points: Diversity was estimated from one million T cells, and these estimates were considered underestimates.

J lost 5 bases, V lost 7 bases, and 10 bases had no gene match. The CDR3 has 16 amino acids. It was with a sample-barcoded 5' primer and a J-beta primer mix that a second PCR of about 6 to 12 cycles was run. Each cDNA molecule was tagged by a template-switch adaptor that had 12 random nucleotides. TCRdb re-called the 5' RACE reads with MiXCR, one entry per CDR3 protein. Of about 1 million distinct CDR3 sequences in the sample, 25% were seen once. Those donating, healthy Caucasian individuals from Russia, were aged 6 to 90. With regard to this clonotype: What it recognizes is unknown.

The data also belong to a second study, concerning T cells of mothers and their children. That source notes: Mothers yielded over 8.5 million CDR3 reads, children some 3 million each.

This receptor was taken from a girl aged 2 to 9 in good health. The chain links TRBV12-3 or TRBV12-4 to TRBJ2-1; 11 bases align to TRBD2. The sample was blood. Here the CDR3 reads CASTVTSGSVDNEQFF. In DNA form, the CDR3 reads TGTGCCAGCACCGTAACTAGCGGGAGCGTGGACAATGAGCAGTTCTTC.